These T cell receptor beta chains were read from a single sample in a study of shared clonotypes between healthy human individuals. The method was immunoSEQ multiplex PCR; TCRdb's version includes in-frame clones alone and lacks a portion of them. The sample includes 2,500,000 or so clones, 85% to 95% of them seen just once. Material for sequencing was naive CD4+ T cells from PBMCs. The receptors originated from a man between 18 and 35 years old in good health. Some clones in this sample may be carry-over from other donors' samples. Each CDR3 is given with its conserved first and last residue. D genes are given only for firm matches. Rows may omit the clone size; those that give it use once, few, many or a size class.

NA	TRBD1	TRBV7-9	TRBJ1-1	16	CASSLAGQGRNTEAFF	TGTGCCAGCAGCTTAGCGGGACAGGGGAGGAACACTGAAGCTTTCTTT
NA	NA	TRBV4-1	TRBJ2-5	16	CASSQVTPGRQETQYF	TGCGCCAGCAGCCAAGTTACCCCTGGCAGACAAGAGACCCAGTACTTC
NA	NA	TRBV5-1	TRBJ1-1	15	CASSLARPANTEAFF	TGCGCCAGCAGCTTGGCCAGGCCAGCGAACACTGAAGCTTTCTTT
once	NA	TRBV19	TRBJ2-7	14	CASSLTAVSYEQYF	TGTGCCAGTAGTCTAACAGCAGTCTCCTACGAGCAGTACTTC
NA	TRBD1	TRBV6-4	TRBJ2-1	15	CASSENDRVYNEQFF	TGTGCCAGCAGTGAGAACGACAGGGTCTACAATGAGCAGTTCTTC
NA	NA	TRBV21-1	TRBJ2-7	16	CASSLCRSPAPYEQYF	TGTGCCAGCAGCCTTTGTAGATCCCCAGCCCCCTACGAGCAGTACTTC
NA	NA	TRBV5-1	TRBJ2-1	18	CASSSIRGEILKDNEQFF	TGCGCCAGCAGCTCAATAAGGGGGGAAATCTTAAAGGACAATGAGCAGTTCTTC
NA	NA	TRBV5-6	TRBJ2-5	14	CASSSSGSQETQYF	TGTGCCAGCAGCTCCTCTGGCAGCCAAGAGACCCAGTACTTC
few	NA	TRBV30	TRBJ1-4	12	CAWSERTGKLFF	TGTGCCTGGAGTGAAAGAACTGGAAAACTGTTTTTT
NA	NA	TRBV18	TRBJ2-3	13	CASGEGGTDTQYF	TGTGCCAGCGGTGAGGGGGGAACAGATACGCAGTATTTT
NA	TRBD2	TRBV5-1	TRBJ2-2	17	CASSSALQGLASRELFF	TGCGCCAGCAGCTCGGCACTGCAGGGACTAGCCTCCAGGGAGCTGTTTTTT
NA	NA	TRBV7-2	TRBJ2-7	14	CASSPGTSPYEQYF	TGTGCCAGCAGTCCCGGGACGTCCCCCTACGAGCAGTACTTC
NA	NA	TRBV27	TRBJ2-6	16	CASSLWLPSGANVLTF	TGTGCCAGCAGTTTGTGGTTGCCCTCTGGGGCCAACGTCCTGACTTTC
NA	NA	TRBV28	TRBJ2-5	13	CATLSGVTETQYF	TGTGCCACCCTGTCGGGGGTTACAGAGACCCAGTACTTC
NA	TRBD1	TRBV11-2	TRBJ2-1	15	CASSFTITGVNEQFF	TGTGCCAGCAGCTTCACCATTACAGGGGTTAACGAGCAGTTCTTC
NA	NA	TRBV18	TRBJ1-1	14	CASSPRGQNTEAFF	TGTGCCAGCTCACCAAGGGGACAGAACACTGAAGCTTTCTTT
NA	TRBD2	TRBV28	TRBJ2-3	17	CASSLRALAGIGNTQYF	TGTGCCAGCAGTTTGAGGGCGCTAGCGGGGATAGGTAATACGCAGTATTTT
NA	NA	TRBV6-5	TRBJ2-7	14	CASTIRDSSYEQYF	TGTGCCAGCACCATCCGGGACTCCTCCTACGAGCAGTACTTC
NA	TRBD1	TRBV11-3	TRBJ2-2	15	CASSSMGQPTGELFF	TGTGCCAGCAGCTCAATGGGACAGCCCACCGGGGAGCTGTTTTTT
NA	NA	TRBV5-1	TRBJ1-5	13	CASSLNSNQPQHF	TGCGCCAGCAGCTTGAATAGCAATCAGCCCCAGCATTTT
NA	TRBD1	TRBV5-1	TRBJ2-2	15	CASSLGQGAAGELFF	TGCGCCAGCAGCCTCGGACAGGGGGCGGCCGGGGAGCTGTTTTTT
NA	TRBD2	TRBV2	TRBJ2-3	14	CALGGVVNTDTQYF	TGTGCCTTGGGAGGGGTGGTTAACACAGATACGCAGTATTTT
NA	NA	TRBV14	TRBJ1-5	12	CASSQDSQPQHF	TGTGCCAGCAGCCAAGACAGCCAGCCCCAGCATTTT
NA	NA	TRBV12-2	TRBJ2-7	17	CASRSPISGQGWYEQYF	TGTGCAAGTCGCTCGCCGATTTCGGGACAGGGATGGTACGAGCAGTACTTC
NA	NA	TRBV30	TRBJ1-2	14	CAWRWQGGTYGYTF	TGTGCCTGGAGATGGCAGGGAGGTACCTATGGCTACACCTTC
NA	TRBD2	TRBV7-6	TRBJ2-3	16	CASSLAGRAVIDTQYF	TGTGCCAGCAGCTTAGCAGGGAGGGCCGTGATAGATACGCAGTATTTT
NA	NA	TRBV5-6	TRBJ2-2	16	CASSLARGITSGELFF	TGTGCCAGCAGCTTGGCAAGAGGAATTACCTCCGGGGAGCTGTTTTTT
NA	TRBD2	TRBV18	TRBJ2-7	15	CASSPTSGRPYEQYF	TGTGCCAGCTCCCCAACTAGCGGGAGGCCGTACGAGCAGTACTTC
NA	TRBD1	TRBV7-3	TRBJ2-3	14	CASSLQGAADTQYF	TGTGCCAGCAGCTTACAGGGGGCGGCAGATACGCAGTATTTT
NA	TRBD2	TRBV7-2	TRBJ2-7	16	CASSPPRAGGPPEQYF	TGTGCCAGCAGCCCCCCCCGGGCGGGAGGGCCACCCGAGCAGTACTTC
NA	NA	TRBV29-1	TRBJ2-3	15	CSVGEQGHFTDTQYF	TGCAGCGTTGGAGAACAAGGGCACTTCACAGATACGCAGTATTTT
NA	NA	TRBV6-6	TRBJ1-1	13	CASSYGQSTEAFF	TGTGCCAGCAGTTACGGACAGAGCACTGAAGCTTTCTTT
NA	NA	TRBV29-1	TRBJ1-4	15	CSVESGQSTNEKLFF	TGCAGCGTTGAGTCAGGACAGTCAACTAATGAAAAACTGTTTTTT
NA	NA	TRBV6-1	TRBJ2-3	13	CASKGRGGDTQYF	TGTGCCAGCAAGGGAAGGGGCGGAGATACGCAGTATTTT
NA	TRBD2	TRBV14	TRBJ2-3	15	CASRPAGLAVDTQYF	TGTGCCAGCAGGCCAGCGGGACTAGCGGTCGATACGCAGTATTTT
few	NA	TRBV19	TRBJ1-2	15	CASTEGGRVRYGYTF	TGTGCCAGTACCGAAGGGGGTCGGGTTAGGTATGGCTACACCTTC
NA	NA	TRBV5-6	TRBJ2-3	17	CASSLRSGSGVADTQYF	TGTGCCAGCAGCTTGAGGTCCGGGAGTGGGGTAGCAGATACGCAGTATTTT